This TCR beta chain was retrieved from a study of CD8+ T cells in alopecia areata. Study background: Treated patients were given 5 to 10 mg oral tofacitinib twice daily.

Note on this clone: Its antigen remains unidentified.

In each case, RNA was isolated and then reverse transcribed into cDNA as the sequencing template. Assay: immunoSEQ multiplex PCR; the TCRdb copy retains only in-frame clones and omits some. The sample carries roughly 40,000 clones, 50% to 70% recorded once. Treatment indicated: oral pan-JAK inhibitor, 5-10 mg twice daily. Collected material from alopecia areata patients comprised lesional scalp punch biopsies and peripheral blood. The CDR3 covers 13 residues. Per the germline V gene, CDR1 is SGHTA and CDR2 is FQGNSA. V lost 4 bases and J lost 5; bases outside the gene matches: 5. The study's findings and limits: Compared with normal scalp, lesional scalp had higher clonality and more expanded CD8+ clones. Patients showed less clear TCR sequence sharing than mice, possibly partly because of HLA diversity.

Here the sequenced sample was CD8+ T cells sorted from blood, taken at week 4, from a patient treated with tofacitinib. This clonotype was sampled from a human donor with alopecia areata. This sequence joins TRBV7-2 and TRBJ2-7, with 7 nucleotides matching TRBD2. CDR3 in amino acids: CASSSAGRDEQYF. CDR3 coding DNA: TGTGCCAGCAGCTCAGCGGGGAGAGACGAGCAGTACTTC.